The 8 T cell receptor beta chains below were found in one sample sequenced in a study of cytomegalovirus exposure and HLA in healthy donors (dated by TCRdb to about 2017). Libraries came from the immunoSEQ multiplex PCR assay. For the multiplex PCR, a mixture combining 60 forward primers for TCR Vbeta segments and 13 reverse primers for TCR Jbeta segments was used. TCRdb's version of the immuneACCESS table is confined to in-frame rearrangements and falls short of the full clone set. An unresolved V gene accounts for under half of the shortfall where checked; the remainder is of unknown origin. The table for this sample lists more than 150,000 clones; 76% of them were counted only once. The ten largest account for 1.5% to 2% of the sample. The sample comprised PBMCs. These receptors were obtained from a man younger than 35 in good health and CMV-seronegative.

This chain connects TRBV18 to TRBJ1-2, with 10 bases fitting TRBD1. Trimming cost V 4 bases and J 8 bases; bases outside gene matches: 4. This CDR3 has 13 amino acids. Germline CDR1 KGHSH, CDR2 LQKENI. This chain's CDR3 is CASSLGQGGGYTF. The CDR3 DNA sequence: TGTGCCAGCTCACTCGGACAGGGGGGCGGCTACACCTTC.

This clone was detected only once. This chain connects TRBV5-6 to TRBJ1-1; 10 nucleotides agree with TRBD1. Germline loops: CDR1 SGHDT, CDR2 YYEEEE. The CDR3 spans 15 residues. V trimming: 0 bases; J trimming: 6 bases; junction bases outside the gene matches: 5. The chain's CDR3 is CASSLAGQGNPEAFF. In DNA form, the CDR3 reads TGTGCCAGCAGCTTGGCGGGACAGGGGAATCCTGAAGCTTTCTTT.

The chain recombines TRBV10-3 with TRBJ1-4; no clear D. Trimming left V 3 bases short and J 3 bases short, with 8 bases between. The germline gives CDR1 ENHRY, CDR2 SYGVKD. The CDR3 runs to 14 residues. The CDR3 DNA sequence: TGTGCCATCAGTGATCTGGGAGCTAATGAAAAACTGTTTTTT. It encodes CAISDLGANEKLFF.

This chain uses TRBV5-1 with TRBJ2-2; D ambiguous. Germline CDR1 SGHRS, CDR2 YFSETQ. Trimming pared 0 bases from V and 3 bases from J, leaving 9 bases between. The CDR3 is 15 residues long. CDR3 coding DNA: TGCGCCAGCAGCTTGGGAGGAGTTGACACCGGGGAGCTGTTTTTT. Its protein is CASSLGGVDTGELFF.

The CDR3 loop reads CASSQSTGSVYGYTF. The CDR3 region has the DNA TGCGCCAGCAGCCAATCAACAGGGTCGGTATATGGCTACACCTTC. The chain carries TRBV4-1 and TRBJ1-2; maybe TRBD1 (6 bases). The CDR3 has 15 residues. Trimming took off 2 bases at V and 5 bases at J, with 15 bases between the two ends. CDR1 MGHRA and CDR2 YSYEKL come from the germline V gene.

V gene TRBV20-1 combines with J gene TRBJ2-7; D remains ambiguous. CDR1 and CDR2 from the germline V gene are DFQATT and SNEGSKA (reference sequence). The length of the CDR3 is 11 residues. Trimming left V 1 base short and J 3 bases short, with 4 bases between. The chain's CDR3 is CSARALYEQYF. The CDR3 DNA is TGCAGTGCTAGAGCCCTCTACGAGCAGTACTTC.

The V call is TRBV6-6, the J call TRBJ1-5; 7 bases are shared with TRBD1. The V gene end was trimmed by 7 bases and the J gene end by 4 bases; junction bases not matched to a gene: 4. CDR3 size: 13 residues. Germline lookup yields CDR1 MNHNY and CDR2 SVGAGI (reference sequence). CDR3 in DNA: TGTGCCAGCACCTCACAGGGGAATCAGCCCCAGCATTTT. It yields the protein CASTSQGNQPQHF.

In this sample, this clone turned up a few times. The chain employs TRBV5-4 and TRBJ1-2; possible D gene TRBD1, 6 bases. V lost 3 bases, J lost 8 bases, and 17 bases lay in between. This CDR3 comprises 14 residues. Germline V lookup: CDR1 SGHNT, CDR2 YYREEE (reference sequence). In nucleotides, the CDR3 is TGTGCCAGCAGCTCGTCCACAGGGTGGGGGGGCTACACCTTC. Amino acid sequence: CASSSSTGWGGYTF.